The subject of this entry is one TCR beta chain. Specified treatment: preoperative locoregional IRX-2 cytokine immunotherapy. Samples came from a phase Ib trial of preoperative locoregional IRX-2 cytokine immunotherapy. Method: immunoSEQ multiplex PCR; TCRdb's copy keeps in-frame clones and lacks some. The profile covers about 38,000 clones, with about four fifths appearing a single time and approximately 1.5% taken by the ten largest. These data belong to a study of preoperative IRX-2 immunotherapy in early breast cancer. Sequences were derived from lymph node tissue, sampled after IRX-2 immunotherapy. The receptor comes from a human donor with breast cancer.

The CDR3 is CASSPQGSSYEQYF. In nucleotides, the CDR3 is TGCGCCAGCAGCCCCCAGGGGAGCTCCTACGAGCAGTACTTC. The rearrangement links TRBV5-1 to TRBJ2-7; weak D call: TRBD1 (6 bases). V was pared by 4 bases and J by 0 bases, with 11 bases between. Germline V gene sequence: CDR1 SGHRS, CDR2 YFSETQ. The CDR3 spans 14 residues.